Below, 8 T cell receptor beta chains from the same sample are listed, as sequenced in a study of blood T cell repertoires in COVID-19. The protocol was immunoSEQ multiplex PCR, while the TCRdb copy is restricted to in-frame clones and leaves out a portion. The profile shows 500,000 to 600,000 clones, 85% to 90% of them singletons. Sequenced sample: peripheral blood. The receptors derive from a woman in her forties or fifties with COVID-19, enrolled during active disease.

This chain connects TRBV5-1 to TRBJ1-2; TRBD1 aligns across 9 bases. Germline V gives CDR1 SGHRS, CDR2 YFSETQ. J lost 7 bases, V lost 7 bases, and 8 bases had no gene match. CDR3 length equals 13 residues. The CDR3 DNA reads as TGCGCCAGCTCCGGGACAGGGTTTATTGGCTACACCTTC. Translated: CASSGTGFIGYTF.

The rearrangement uses TRBV10-1 and TRBJ2-1; 7 positions agree with TRBD1. Trimming took 8 bases from V and 12 from J; bases not matched to a gene: 16. The CDR3 runs 14 residues. Germline V gene sequence: CDR1 WNHNN, CDR2 SYGVQD (reference sequence). This CDR3 reads CASSIGTVSKGQFF. The DNA for the CDR3 is TGCGCCAGCTCAATTGGGACAGTCTCAAAGGGGCAGTTCTTC.

The V and J genes are TRBV11-2 and TRBJ2-7, with 11 bases aligning to TRBD2. CDR3 length equals 14 residues. Germline values: CDR1 SGHAT, CDR2 FQNNGV. V shed 5 bases and J 4 bases; nucleotides not matched to a gene: 4. The CDR3 coding sequence is TGTGCCAGCAGCAACCGACTAGCGGGGTACGAGCAGTACTTC. It yields the protein CASSNRLAGYEQYF.

This CDR3 is CASSLAGGDQFNYGYTF. The CDR3 nucleotides are TGCGCCAGCAGCTTGGCGGGCGGGGATCAATTCAACTATGGCTACACCTTC. This rearrangement joins TRBV5-1 to TRBJ1-2; D call uncertain. Trimming stripped 0 bases from V and 2 bases from J, with 17 bases between. The germline CDR1 and CDR2 sequences are SGHRS and YFSETQ. The length of the CDR3 is 17 residues.

V usage is TRBV27 and J usage is TRBJ1-2, with D perhaps matching TRBD1 (6 bases). The CDR3 consists of 15 residues. With 5 bases removed from V and 4 bases from J, the gap between germline ends came to 17 bases. CDR1 is MNHEY, CDR2 SMNVEV, per germline (reference sequence). The DNA of the CDR3 is TGTGCCAGCAGTCCCGGCCGACAGGCCCCCTATGGCTACACCTTC. It translates to CASSPGRQAPYGYTF.

The rearrangement links TRBV29-1 to TRBJ2-3, with 7 bases lining up with TRBD2. The CDR3 sequence is 15 residues long. J lost 1 base, V lost 7 bases, and 11 bases had no gene match. CDR1 and CDR2 from the germline V gene are SQVTM and ANQGSEA. The CDR3 here is CSAHGEGWGTDTQYF. CDR3 nucleotides: TGCAGCGCCCACGGGGAGGGATGGGGCACAGATACGCAGTATTTT.

This rearrangement joins TRBV7-2 to TRBJ1-1; tentatively, D is TRBD1 (6 bases). The CDR3 has 15 amino acids. V lost 5 bases and J 5 bases, leaving 18 bases between the germline ends. Germline V gene data show CDR1 as SGHTA and CDR2 as FQGNSA. DNA for the CDR3: TGTGCCAGCAGCCCCAAGGGGGAAGCGAGGACTGAAGCTTTCTTT. Its translation: CASSPKGEARTEAFF.

The chain links TRBV5-8 to TRBJ2-5; 11 bases match TRBD2. This CDR3 spans 16 amino acids. Looked up from germline, CDR1 is SGHTS and CDR2 is YDEGEE. Trimming took 4 bases from V and 1 from J; bases not matched to a gene: 6. This CDR3 reads CASSSLTSGIQETQYF. The CDR3 nucleotides are TGTGCCAGCAGCAGCTTGACTAGCGGGATCCAAGAGACCCAGTACTTC. Full variable domain (remainder filled in from reference TRBV5-8 and TRBJ2-5): EAGVTQSPTHLIKTRGQQATLRCSPISGHTSVYWYQQALGLGLQFLLWYDEGEERNRGNFPPRFSGRQFPNYSSELNVNALELEDSALYLCASSSLTSGIQETQYFGPGTRLLVL.